This TCR beta chain comes out of a study of cytomegalovirus exposure and HLA in healthy donors. J lost 6 bases, V lost 8 bases, and 9 bases had no gene match. This CDR3 comprises 14 residues. Germline V lookup: CDR1 ENHRY, CDR2 SYGVKD. Study-wide results and limits: Most TCR beta V segments were productive about 90% or about 30% of the time in an earlier analysis. The CMV antigen specificity of a few CMV-associated chains was confirmed through in vitro analysis. Later analysis associated a missense DCLRE1C variant with TCR beta V- and J-gene trimming.

As regards this clone: No antigen is known for it.

It was with 60 Vbeta and 13 Jbeta primers that the PCR ran. Original data processing: Some 10 million of the 75 million to 95 million unique TCR beta chains counted in a later analysis were shared. Assay: immunoSEQ multiplex PCR; the TCRdb copy retains only in-frame clones and omits some. D and trimming were read from the DNA, whereas the V and J calls and clone size are those reported in that table. The sample shows under 200,000 clones, more than 70% of them seen only once. Source material: PBMCs. The chain joins TRBV10-3 to TRBJ2-1, with 8 bases that match TRBD1. The TCR originated in a man between 60 and 70 years old in good health and CMV-seronegative. This CDR3 reads CAIGGQGVRNEQFF. In nucleotides, the CDR3 is TGTGCCATCGGAGGACAGGGAGTGCGCAATGAGCAGTTCTTC.